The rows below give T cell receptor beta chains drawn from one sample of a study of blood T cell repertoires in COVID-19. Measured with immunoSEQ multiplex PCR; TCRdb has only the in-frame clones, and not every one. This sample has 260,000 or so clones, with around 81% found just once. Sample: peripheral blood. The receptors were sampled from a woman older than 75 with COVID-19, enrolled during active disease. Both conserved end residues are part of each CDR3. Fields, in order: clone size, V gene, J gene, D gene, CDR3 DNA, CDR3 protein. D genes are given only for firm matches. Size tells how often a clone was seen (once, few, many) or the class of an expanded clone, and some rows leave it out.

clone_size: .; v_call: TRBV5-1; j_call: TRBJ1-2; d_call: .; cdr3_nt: TGCGCCAGCAGCTTGGTACCAGGGGTCGACTATGGCTACACCTTC; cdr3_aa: CASSLVPGVDYGYTF
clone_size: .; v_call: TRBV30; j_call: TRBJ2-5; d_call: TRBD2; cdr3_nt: TGTGCCGGGGGACTAGGGGGACGGTACCAAGAGACCCAGTACTTC; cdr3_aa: CAGGLGGRYQETQYF
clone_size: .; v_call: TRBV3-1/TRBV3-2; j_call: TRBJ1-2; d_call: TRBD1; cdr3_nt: TGTGCCAGCAGCCTTACAGGGGGTAAGGGCTACACCTTC; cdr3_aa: CASSLTGGKGYTF
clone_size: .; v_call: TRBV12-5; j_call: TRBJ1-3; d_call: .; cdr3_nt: TGTGCTAGTGGCTATGGCGGCGGGTGGGGAAACACCATATATTTT; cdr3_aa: CASGYGGGWGNTIYF
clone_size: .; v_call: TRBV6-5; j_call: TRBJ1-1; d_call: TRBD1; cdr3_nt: TGTGCCAGCAGTAAACAGGGGCATGAAACTGAAGCTTTCTTT; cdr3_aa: CASSKQGHETEAFF
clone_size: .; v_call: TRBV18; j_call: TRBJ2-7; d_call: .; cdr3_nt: TGTGCCAGCTCACCAGCGGGGGGGGGACAGGACTCCTACGAGCAGTACTTC; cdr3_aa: CASSPAGGGQDSYEQYF
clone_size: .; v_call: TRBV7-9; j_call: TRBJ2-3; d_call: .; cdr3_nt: TGTGCCAGCACTCATGAGACTAGCACAGATACGCAGTATTTT; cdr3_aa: CASTHETSTDTQYF
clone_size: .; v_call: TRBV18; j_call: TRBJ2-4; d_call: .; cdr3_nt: TGTGCCAGCTCGCCCGAGGGCTTAGCCAAAAACATTCAGTACTTC; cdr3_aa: CASSPEGLAKNIQYF
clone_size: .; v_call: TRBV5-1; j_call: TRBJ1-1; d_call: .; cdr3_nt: TGCGCCAGCAGCTTTGATGCGGGGGTAGGTGGCACTGAAGCTTTCTTT; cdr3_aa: CASSFDAGVGGTEAFF
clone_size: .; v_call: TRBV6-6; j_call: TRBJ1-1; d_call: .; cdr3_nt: TGTGCCAGCAGTTACTCGAGAAAAGAAGCTTTCTTT; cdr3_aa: CASSYSRKEAFF
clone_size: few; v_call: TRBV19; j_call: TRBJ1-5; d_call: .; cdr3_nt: TGTGCCAGTAGTCCAGGACAGAGCCAGCCCCAGCATTTT; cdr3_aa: CASSPGQSQPQHF
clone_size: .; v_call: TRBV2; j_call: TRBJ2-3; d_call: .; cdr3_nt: TGTGCCAGCAGGGCCAGGGATACGAATACGCAGTATTTT; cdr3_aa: CASRARDTNTQYF
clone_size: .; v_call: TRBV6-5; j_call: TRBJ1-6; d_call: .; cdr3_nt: TGTGCCAGCAGATTGTACAGGGACTCACCCCTCCACTTT; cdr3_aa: CASRLYRDSPLHF
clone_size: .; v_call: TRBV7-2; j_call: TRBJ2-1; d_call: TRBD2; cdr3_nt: TGTGCCAGCAGCTTCACCGGGACTAGCATCAATGAGCAGTTCTTC; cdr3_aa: CASSFTGTSINEQFF
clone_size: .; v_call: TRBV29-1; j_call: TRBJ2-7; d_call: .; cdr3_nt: TGCAGCGTTGGCCCAGACTCCTACGAGCAGTACTTC; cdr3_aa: CSVGPDSYEQYF
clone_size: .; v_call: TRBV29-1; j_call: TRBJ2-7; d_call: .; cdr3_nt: TGCAGCGTCACAACAGGTCGCGAGCAGTACTTC; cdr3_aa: CSVTTGREQYF
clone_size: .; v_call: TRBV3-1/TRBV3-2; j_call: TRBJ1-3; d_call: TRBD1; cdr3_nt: TGTGCCAGCAGCCAAACAGGGGACGGAAACACCATATATTTT; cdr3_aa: CASSQTGDGNTIYF
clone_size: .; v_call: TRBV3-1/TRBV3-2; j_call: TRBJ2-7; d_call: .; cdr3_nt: TGTGCCAGCAGTTCAACTATCTCCTACGAGCAGTACTTC; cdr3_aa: CASSSTISYEQYF
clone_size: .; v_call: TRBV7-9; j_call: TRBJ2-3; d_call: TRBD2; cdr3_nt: TGTGCCAGCAGCTTAAGCGGGGCCGCAGATACGCAGTATTTT; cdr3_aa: CASSLSGAADTQYF
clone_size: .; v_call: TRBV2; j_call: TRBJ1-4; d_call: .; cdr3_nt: TGTGCCAGCAGTGACAGGATCAATGAAAAACTGTTTTTT; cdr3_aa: CASSDRINEKLFF
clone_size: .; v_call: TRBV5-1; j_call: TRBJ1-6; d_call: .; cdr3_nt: TGCGCCAGCAGCTTGGACAGACGAGATAATTCACCCCTCCACTTT; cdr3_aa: CASSLDRRDNSPLHF
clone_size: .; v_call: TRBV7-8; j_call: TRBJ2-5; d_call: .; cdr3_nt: TGTGCCAGCAGGCGCAGGGGTCAAGAGACCCAGTACTTC; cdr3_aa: CASRRRGQETQYF
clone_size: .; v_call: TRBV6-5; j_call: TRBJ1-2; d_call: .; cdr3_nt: TGTGCCAGCAGTTCCGGGACCGGGACAATCTATGGCTACACCTTC; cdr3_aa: CASSSGTGTIYGYTF
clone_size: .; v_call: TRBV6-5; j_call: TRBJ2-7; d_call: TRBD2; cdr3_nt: TGTGCCAGCAGCAAGACGGGGGGTGGTACCTACGAGCAGTACTTC; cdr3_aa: CASSKTGGGTYEQYF
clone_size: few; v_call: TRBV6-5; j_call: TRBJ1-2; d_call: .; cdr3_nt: TGTGCCAGCAGTCAGACATGGAACTATGGCTACACCTTC; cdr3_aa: CASSQTWNYGYTF
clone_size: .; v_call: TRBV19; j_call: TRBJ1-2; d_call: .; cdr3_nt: TGTGCCAGTAGTATCCAGGTGGGAGAGAGGTATGGCTACACCTTC; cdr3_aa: CASSIQVGERYGYTF
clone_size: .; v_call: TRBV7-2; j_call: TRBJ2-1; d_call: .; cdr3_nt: TGTGCCAGCAGCCTTAGAGTGTTCACTAACTACAATGAGCAGTTCTTC; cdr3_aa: CASSLRVFTNYNEQFF